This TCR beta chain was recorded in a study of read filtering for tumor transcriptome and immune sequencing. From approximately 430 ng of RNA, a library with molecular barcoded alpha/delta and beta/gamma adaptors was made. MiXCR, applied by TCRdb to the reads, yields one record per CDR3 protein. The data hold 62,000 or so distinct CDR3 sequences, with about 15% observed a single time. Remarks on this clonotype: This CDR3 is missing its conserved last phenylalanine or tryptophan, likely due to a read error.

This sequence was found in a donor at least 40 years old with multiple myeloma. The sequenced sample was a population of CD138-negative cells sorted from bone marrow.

DNA for the CDR3: TGTGCCAGCACCCAGACAGGGAAGGGTGAGCAGTTCTCC. Its translation is CASTQTGKGEQFS. The chain combines TRBV27 with TRBJ2-1, with 7 bases that match TRBD1. The CDR3 is 13 residues long. The germline gives CDR1 MNHEY, CDR2 SMNVEV (reference sequence). With 7 bases clipped from V and 9 bases from J, the junction kept 9 bases outside the gene matches.